This is a list of T cell receptor beta chains from one sample in a study of blood T cell repertoires in COVID-19. The method was immunoSEQ multiplex PCR; TCRdb's version includes in-frame clones alone and lacks a portion of them. The data hold more than 250,000 clones, with about 91% observed a single time. Sequencing was performed on peripheral blood. The receptors here all came from a woman aged 25 to 39 with COVID-19, enrolled during active disease. Each CDR3 is given with its conserved first and last residue. D genes are given only for firm matches. Rows give clone size only sometimes, using once, few, many, or a class for an expanded clone.

V gene,J gene,clone size,D gene,CDR3 DNA,CDR3 protein
TRBV6-5,TRBJ1-5,.,TRBD1,TGTGCCAGCAGTCGACAGGGTGGCAATCAGCCCCAGCATTTT,CASSRQGGNQPQHF
TRBV7-9,TRBJ1-3,.,.,TGTGCCAGCAGCTTAGATCGGGGAATCTCTGGAAACACCATATATTTT,CASSLDRGISGNTIYF
TRBV29-1,TRBJ1-1,once,.,TGCAGCGTTGAATTGGAGGCCCTGGGGACTGAAGCTTTCTTT,CSVELEALGTEAFF
TRBV6-5,TRBJ2-2,.,.,TGTGCCAGCAGGAGTGTCCAGGGCGGAACCGGGGAGCTGTTTTTT,CASRSVQGGTGELFF
TRBV5-6,TRBJ1-1,.,.,TGTGCCAGCAGTCTGGCAGGGAACACTGAAGCTTTCTTT,CASSLAGNTEAFF
TRBV19,TRBJ1-4,.,.,TGTGCCAGTACCCTCATGGGAGTGACTAATGAAAAACTGTTTTTT,CASTLMGVTNEKLFF
TRBV14,TRBJ2-7,.,.,TGTGCCAGCAGCAGCCTTCAGGGTAAAATCCCCTACGAGCAGTACTTC,CASSSLQGKIPYEQYF
TRBV28,TRBJ1-5,once,.,TGTGCCAGCAGTGGCGGGGGGACCCGTGCGCATTTT,CASSGGGTRAHF
TRBV4-1,TRBJ2-7,once,.,TGCGCCAGCAGCCAAGCCGGGACTGGCTACGAGCAGTACTTC,CASSQAGTGYEQYF
TRBV19,TRBJ1-5,.,.,TGTGCCAGTAGTATGCGGCCAGGGCAGCCCCAGCATTTT,CASSMRPGQPQHF
TRBV3-1/TRBV3-2,TRBJ2-1,.,TRBD2,TGTGCCAGCAGCAGGAGCGGGGGGGCCAATGAGCAGTTCTTC,CASSRSGGANEQFF
TRBV19,TRBJ2-5,.,TRBD2,TGTGCCAGTAAAAGGAGCGGGAAAGAGACCCAGTACTTC,CASKRSGKETQYF
TRBV10-3,TRBJ2-3,.,TRBD2,TGTGCCATCAGTGAGTCGCGGGGGGCCACAGATACGCAGTATTTT,CAISESRGATDTQYF
TRBV9,TRBJ1-6,once,.,TGTGCCAGCAGCGAGCCAGCGGAGAATTCACCCCTCCACTTT,CASSEPAENSPLHF
TRBV18,TRBJ1-6,.,.,TGTGCCAGCTCCCCCAGAACGGGGTCAGATAATTCACCCCTCCACTTT,CASSPRTGSDNSPLHF
TRBV5-1,TRBJ2-2,.,TRBD1,TGCGCCAGCAGCTTGGAGGGGACAGGGTATCACACCGGGGAGCTGTTTTTT,CASSLEGTGYHTGELFF
TRBV5-4,TRBJ2-1,.,TRBD1,TGTGCCAGCAGCCACCGACGGGACAGGGTGAATGAGCAGTTCTTC,CASSHRRDRVNEQFF
TRBV5-8,TRBJ1-2,.,.,TGTGCCAGCAGCTTGAGACAGTTCTATGGCTACACCTTC,CASSLRQFYGYTF
TRBV12-3/TRBV12-4,TRBJ1-2,once,TRBD1,TGTGCCAGCATCGACAGGGGGATTGGCTACACCTTC,CASIDRGIGYTF
TRBV4-1,TRBJ1-6,.,.,TGCGCCAGCAGCCCCGCAGGATCACCCCTCCACTTT,CASSPAGSPLHF
TRBV13,TRBJ1-2,.,TRBD1,TGTGCCAGCACGGTTTTTGGGGACAGGGGATTTAACTATGGCTACACCTTC,CASTVFGDRGFNYGYTF
TRBV6-6,TRBJ1-1,few,.,TGTGCCAGCCGGACAGCGAACACTGAAGCTTTCTTT,CASRTANTEAFF
TRBV14,TRBJ2-5,.,.,TGTGCCAGCAGCCACGGCGGGAAAGAGACCCAGTACTTC,CASSHGGKETQYF
TRBV19,TRBJ2-3,.,.,TGTGCCAGTAGTATAGACGGGGGTACAACAGATACGCAGTATTTT,CASSIDGGTTDTQYF
TRBV28,TRBJ1-2,.,.,TGTGCCAGCAGAAGTTTATCCGCCAATCAGGTTTATGGCTACACCTTC,CASRSLSANQVYGYTF
TRBV7-9,TRBJ2-5,.,.,TGTGCCAGCAGCTCCGGTTCGGAGACCCAGTACTTC,CASSSGSETQYF
TRBV5-1,TRBJ1-4,.,.,TGCGCCAGCAGCTTGGAATGGGACTCCCCCGTCGGACTGTTTTTT,CASSLEWDSPVGLFF
TRBV13,TRBJ1-1,.,TRBD1,TGTGCCAGCAGCGTTAGGAGGCCGGGACAGCAAAAGGGGAGATCGGGTACTGAAGCTTTCTTT,CASSVRRPGQQKGRSGTEAFF
TRBV30,TRBJ1-4,.,.,TGTGCCTGGAGTGTCGTCGGGGTGGGGAATGAAAAACTGTTTTTT,CAWSVVGVGNEKLFF
TRBV5-1,TRBJ1-2,.,.,TGCGCCAGCAGCTTGACGACAGAAAACTATGGCTACACCTTC,CASSLTTENYGYTF
TRBV5-1,TRBJ2-5,.,.,TGCGCCAGCAGCTTTACAGGGGAGGTGGAGACCCAGTACTTC,CASSFTGEVETQYF
TRBV18,TRBJ1-4,.,.,TGTGCCAGCTCACAAACGGGACAAATTAATGAAAAACTGTTTTTT,CASSQTGQINEKLFF
TRBV4-1,TRBJ1-3,.,.,TGCGCCAGCAGCCAACAGGGAACAGGGAACACCATATATTTT,CASSQQGTGNTIYF
TRBV19,TRBJ2-6,.,.,TGTGCCAGTAGTGTCGGGGACTCTGGGGCCAACGTCCTGACTTTC,CASSVGDSGANVLTF
TRBV6-1,TRBJ2-7,many,TRBD1,TGTGCCAGCAGTGAACTAACGGGAACAGGGGGCCACGAGCAGTACTTC,CASSELTGTGGHEQYF
TRBV2,TRBJ1-1,.,.,TGTGCCAGCAGTCAGAAACAGGCTAACACTGAAGCTTTCTTT,CASSQKQANTEAFF
TRBV6-1,TRBJ2-4,.,.,TGTGCCAGCAGTGACCCTAGTCTGAACATTCAGTACTTC,CASSDPSLNIQYF
TRBV5-4,TRBJ2-2,.,TRBD1,TGTGCCAGCAGCTCAGGGGGAGACACCGGGGAGCTGTTTTTT,CASSSGGDTGELFF
TRBV28,TRBJ1-1,.,.,TGTGCCACCCCCACTTCATTTCCCACTGAAGCTTTCTTT,CATPTSFPTEAFF
TRBV5-6,TRBJ1-2,.,TRBD1,TGTGCCAGCAGGGCAAGGGGGCCAGGAGCTAACTATGGCTACACCTTC,CASRARGPGANYGYTF
TRBV11-2,TRBJ1-3,.,TRBD1,TGTGCCAGCAGCTCTAGGGGGACAGGGGCTGGAAACACCATATATTTT,CASSSRGTGAGNTIYF
TRBV7-9,TRBJ2-3,once,.,TGTGCCAGCCGCGGACAGACTAGCACAGATACGCAGTATTTT,CASRGQTSTDTQYF
TRBV10-3,TRBJ1-1,once,.,TGTGCCATCAGTGAGTTCGAAGTGGGCAGACGGGGCACTGAAGCTTTCTTT,CAISEFEVGRRGTEAFF
TRBV20-1,TRBJ1-4,.,.,TGCAGTGCTAGTGCAGGGCCGCGGGAAAAACTGTTTTTT,CSASAGPREKLFF
TRBV6-5,TRBJ2-3,once,TRBD2,TGTGCCAGCGGTCGGGGGGGGCCCACAGATACGCAGTATTTT,CASGRGGPTDTQYF
TRBV5-4,TRBJ1-1,.,.,TGTGCCAGCAGCCCAGGGAGGGGAGGCACTGAAGCTTTCTTT,CASSPGRGGTEAFF
TRBV9,TRBJ1-3,.,.,TGTGCCAGCAGTTCTACGGGGGGCTCTGGAAACACCATATATTTT,CASSSTGGSGNTIYF